What follows is one TCR beta chain and its context. This clone was seen more than once but under ten times. Its binding antigen is unknown. No per-base quality is available; no much larger clone lies one base away. All of the isolated RNA was reverse transcribed with the High Capacity cDNA Reverse Transcription Kit, so expressed TCRB transcripts were sequenced. Naive, central memory and regulatory T cell samples underwent deep immunoSEQ sequencing, averaging about 3.3 million total reads per sample. Sorted cells were lysed in RLT buffer and RNA was extracted with DNase-treated RNeasy Micro or Mini kits, depending on cell number. Each cell subset was processed on its own to prevent cross-contamination, while patient and healthy donor samples were processed together. The immunoSEQ multiplex PCR was used to amplify TCRB sequences from cDNA, generating 87-bp fragments that spanned the CDR3 region. The amplicons were sequenced using the Illumina HiSeq platform. The paper's processing steps were these. PCR bias was corrected computationally using synthetic template baselines, and reads within Hamming distance 2 were collapsed, with unmergeable singletons discarded. Reads were aligned against IMGT so that V, D and J genes, CDR3 length and insertions or deletions at six rearrangement sites could be assigned. Clonotype counts were normalized to sorted cell number within each subset before computing true diversity and Gini coefficients with the tcR R package. The overlap coefficient, calculated on TCRB nucleotide sequences, was used to measure repertoire sharing. Out-of-frame TCRB sequences from naive cells were analyzed as a proxy for the pre-selection repertoire. Drawn from immuneACCESS, this table holds only the in-frame rearrangements with V and J called that TCRdb kept. Clones are partly lost; checked studies trace under half to an unresolved V gene and leave the rest unexplained. For V, J and clone size, that table is used; D and trimming come from the DNA. This sample gives 300,000 to 350,000 clones in total; roughly 13% of them show up just once. The ten top clones hold roughly 0.016% of the sample.

The record originates from a study of beta chain features in type 1 diabetes (dated by TCRdb to the late 2010s). About the study as a whole: Mean age, gender distribution, total cell number and subset yield were not different between patients and healthy donors. A total of over 90,000,000 sorted cells were examined across all samples, and a strong correlation was observed between cell number per subset and RNA yield. In the study, TCRB repertoires of sorted circulating CD4+ T cell subsets from recently diagnosed type 1 diabetes patients were compared with those of matched healthy donors. Whereas all 30 or so donors provided naive and central memory subsets, regulatory and stem cell-like memory subsets were isolated from just 8 patients and about eight healthy donors. The full study reports these points: Because cDNA rather than genomic DNA was sequenced, highly expressing activated cells could have been over-represented, although no difference in activation and CD3 levels was found between groups. Type 1 diabetes patients showed a moderate but significant shortening of TCRB CDR3 length in all four CD4+ subsets. Naive, central memory and regulatory TCRB repertoires appeared to be more alike among patients than among healthy donors. PCR may preferentially amplify shorter templates, but because patient and control samples were amplified and corrected together, any resulting skew would affect both groups equally. Because small numbers of individuals were included in the HLA sub-analyses, any influence of HLA type on TCRB rearrangement was left unresolved. At VDJ recombination sites, type 1 diabetes patients had fewer insertions and more deleted nucleotides, which implies abnormalities in thymic rearrangement.

Each donor gave one peripheral blood draw, about 110 mL on average, collected into heparinised tubes. Naive, central memory, regulatory and stem cell-like memory CD4+ T cells were sorted on a BD FACSAria II using a panel including CD45RO, CCR7, CD25, CD127, CD95 and CD27. Purity was above 95% for every sorted population. PBMCs were separated immediately by Lymphoprep density gradient centrifugation and were stained directly, without being cultured. So that batch effects would be minimized, each experiment stained and sorted samples in pairs, pairing one healthy donor with one patient. CDR1 and CDR2 are read off the germline V gene as SNHLY and FYNNEI. The germline ends are 8 bases apart after V is trimmed by 7 bases and J by 4 bases. The CDR3 has 11 amino acids, counting the end cysteine and phenylalanine. Left in the record is the CDR3 DNA by itself, 33 bases read in frame from the first base.

The chain links TRBV2 with TRBJ2-7; possibly the D gene is TRBD1, per 5 matching bases. The sequenced sample consisted of naive CD4+ T cells from blood. Per the publication, the cell subset or site label means: true naive CD4+ T cells. This sequence was found in a woman younger than 30 with type 1 diabetes. The CDR3 region: CASTREYEQYF. The DNA sequence follows: TGTGCCAGCACCAGGGAATACGAGCAGTACTTC.